Presented here are 14 T cell receptor beta chains from one specimen sequenced in a study of T cell responses to AZD1222 COVID-19 vaccine. Produced via immunoSEQ multiplex PCR; TCRdb's table is partial and in-frame only. This table has 100,000 to 140,000 clones, roughly 90% appearing once. Sequencing used peripheral blood, obtained 28 days after the second AZD1222 dose. The origin of the receptors is an adult who received the AZD1222 COVID-19 vaccine.

This clone was seen a single time. This chain uses TRBV13 with TRBJ1-1; D may be TRBD1 (5 bases). In germline, CDR1 is PRHDT, CDR2 FYEKMQ (reference sequence). Trimming pared 5 bases from V and 5 bases from J, leaving 15 bases between. CDR3 length: 14 amino acids. The CDR3 loop reads CASSPRGMRTEAFF. CDR3 in DNA: TGTGCCAGCAGCCCCCGGGGGATGAGGACTGAAGCTTTCTTT.

The rearrangement joins TRBV9 to TRBJ1-1, with no clear D. This CDR3 has 14 amino acids. The V gene lost 4 bases and the J gene lost 0 bases, with 10 bases spanning the gap. The germline V gene has CDR1 SGDLS and CDR2 YYNGEE. CDR3 in DNA: TGTGCCAGCAGCCCCAATGTAGTGAACACTGAAGCTTTCTTT. Translated, it gives CASSPNVVNTEAFF. Using reference TRBV9 and TRBJ1-1 for the parts outside the CDR3, the full variable domain is DSGVTQTPKHLITATGQRVTLRCSPRSGDLSVYWYQQSLDQGLQFLIQYYNGEERAKGNILERFSAQQFPDLHSELNLSSLELGDSALYFCASSPNVVNTEAFFGQGTRLTVV.

The chain links TRBV28 to TRBJ2-3; no clear D gene. CDR3 length equals 15 residues. CDR1 is MDHEN and CDR2 is SYDVKM in the germline V gene. Trimming cost V 1 base and J 2 bases, with 10 bases left between them. The CDR3 spells CASSLSGSLTDTQYF. Here the CDR3 DNA reads TGTGCCAGCAGTTTATCCGGGTCCCTCACAGATACGCAGTATTTT. The full variable domain, in which reference TRBV28 and TRBJ2-3 provide the parts outside the CDR3, is DVKVTQSSRYLVKRTGEKVFLECVQDMDHENMFWYRQDPGLGLRLIYFSYDVKMKEKGDIPEGYSVSREKKERFSLILESASTNQTSMYLCASSLSGSLTDTQYFGPGTRLTVL.

V is TRBV6-2 or TRBV6-3 and J is TRBJ2-2, with TRBD1 matching over 9 bases. This CDR3 comprises 16 residues. V dropped 6 bases and J dropped 5; count of bases not matched to a gene: 10. Germline assignment: CDR1 MNHEY and CDR2 SVGEGT. The CDR3 is CASSLRTGVVTGELFF. CDR3 in DNA: TGTGCCAGCAGCCTCCGGACAGGGGTTGTGACCGGGGAGCTGTTTTTT.

The rearrangement joins TRBV6-5 to TRBJ2-4, with D possibly matching TRBD2 (6 bases). Germline loops: CDR1 MNHEY, CDR2 SVGAGI. This CDR3 comprises 15 residues. V was shortened by 6 bases and J by 3 bases, with 15 bases between the two germline ends. The chain's CDR3 is CASRTRGGVKNIQYF. As DNA, the CDR3 is TGTGCCAGCAGAACTCGTGGAGGGGTCAAAAACATTCAGTACTTC.

The V gene is TRBV19, the J gene TRBJ1-4, with D maybe TRBD1 (5 bases). Germline V gene lookup returns CDR1 LNHDA and CDR2 SQIVND (reference sequence). V was cut by 5 bases and J by 7 bases, with 17 bases left in between. The CDR3 spans 15 residues. The CDR3 loop is CASSSQGSRSEKLFF. The CDR3 DNA reads TGTGCCAGTAGTTCCCAGGGTAGTCGGTCTGAAAAACTGTTTTTT.

The chain couples TRBV5-6 to TRBJ1-5, with 7 bases identical to TRBD1. This CDR3 contains 15 residues. Germline lookup yields CDR1 SGHDT and CDR2 YYEEEE. V shed 4 bases and J 0 bases; nucleotides not matched to a gene: 4. The CDR3 sequence: CASSTGAYSNQPQHF. CDR3 DNA: TGTGCCAGCAGCACAGGGGCCTATAGCAATCAGCCCCAGCATTTT. Full variable domain (remainder filled in from reference TRBV5-6 and TRBJ1-5): DAGVTQSPTHLIKTRGQQVTLRCSPKSGHDTVSWYQQALGQGPQFIFQYYEEEERQRGNFPDRFSGHQFPNYSSELNVNALLLGDSALYLCASSTGAYSNQPQHFGDGTRLSIL.

This clone has just one count. V usage is TRBV28 and J usage is TRBJ1-5; D uncertain. Trimming pared 8 bases from V and 4 bases from J, leaving 18 bases between. The CDR3 runs to 15 residues. Per the germline V gene, CDR1 is MDHEN and CDR2 is SYDVKM. The CDR3 sequence is CASSSPQRPNQPQHF. The CDR3 DNA is TGTGCCAGCTCTAGTCCCCAACGGCCAAATCAGCCCCAGCATTTT.

This chain joins TRBV7-9 and TRBJ1-6; a weak D match, TRBD1 (5 bases). Germline-derived CDR1 and CDR2 are SEHNR and FQNEAQ (reference sequence). V was shortened by 2 bases and J by 8 bases, with 10 bases between the two germline ends. CDR3 length equals 14 residues. CDR3 coding DNA: TGTGCCAGCAGCTTATCTCAGGGTGATTCACCCCTCCACTTT. Translation: CASSLSQGDSPLHF.

This chain connects TRBV9 to TRBJ2-2; 7 bases fit TRBD2. The CDR3 has 14 amino acids. Germline CDR1 and CDR2: SGDLS and YYNGEE. Trimming removed 10 bases from V and 6 bases from J; junction bases left unmatched: 12. Written as DNA, the CDR3 is TGTGCCTCACCGCGGGAGAACGGGGCCGGGGAGCTGTTTTTT. Translated: CASPRENGAGELFF.

The V gene is TRBV5-6, the J gene TRBJ2-5; a weak D match, TRBD1 (6 bases). Deletions cut 4 bases from V and 1 base from J, with 8 bases between. Germline V gene data show CDR1 as SGHDT and CDR2 as YYEEEE. This CDR3 is built from 13 residues. The CDR3 spells CASSKDSQETQYF. CDR3 sequence (DNA): TGTGCCAGCAGCAAGGACAGCCAAGAGACCCAGTACTTC.

V is TRBV7-2 and J is TRBJ1-5; TRBD1 matches at 10 bases. CDR3 size: 14 residues. Trimming took 4 bases from V and 6 from J; bases not matched to a gene: 3. Germline CDR1 is SGHTA and CDR2 is FQGNSA. The CDR3 sequence is CASSWDRGSQPQHF. For the CDR3, the DNA is TGTGCCAGCAGCTGGGACAGGGGTAGTCAGCCCCAGCATTTT.

This chain uses TRBV30 with TRBJ2-4, with D maybe TRBD1 (5 bases). Germline CDR1 and CDR2: GTSNPN and SVGIG (reference sequence). Deletions cut 3 bases from V and 0 bases from J, with 12 bases between. This CDR3 contains 15 residues. CDR3 sequence (DNA): TGTGCCTGGAGGCATTCAGGGAAAGCCAAAAACATTCAGTACTTC. Protein sequence: CAWRHSGKAKNIQYF.

This clone was picked up one time. V usage is TRBV29-1 and J usage is TRBJ2-7; 7 positions agree with TRBD1. V shed 7 bases, J shed 2 bases, and the junction held 5 bases outside the gene matches. The V gene's germline CDR1 is SQVTM and CDR2 ANQGSEA. The CDR3 length is 12 residues. CDR3 amino acids: CSARDRAYEQYF. The DNA of the CDR3 is TGCAGCGCCCGGGACAGAGCCTACGAGCAGTACTTC.